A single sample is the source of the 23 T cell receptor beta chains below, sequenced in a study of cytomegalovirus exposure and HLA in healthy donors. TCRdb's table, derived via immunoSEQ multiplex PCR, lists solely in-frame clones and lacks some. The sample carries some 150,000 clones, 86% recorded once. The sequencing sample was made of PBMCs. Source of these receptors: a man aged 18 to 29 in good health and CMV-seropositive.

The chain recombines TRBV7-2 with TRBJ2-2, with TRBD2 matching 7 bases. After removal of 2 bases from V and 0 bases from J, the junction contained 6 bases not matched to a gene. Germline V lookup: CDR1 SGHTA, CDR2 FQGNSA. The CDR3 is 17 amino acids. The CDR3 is CASSLPSGLPNTGELFF. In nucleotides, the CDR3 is TGTGCCAGCAGCTTACCTAGCGGCTTGCCGAACACCGGGGAGCTGTTTTTT.

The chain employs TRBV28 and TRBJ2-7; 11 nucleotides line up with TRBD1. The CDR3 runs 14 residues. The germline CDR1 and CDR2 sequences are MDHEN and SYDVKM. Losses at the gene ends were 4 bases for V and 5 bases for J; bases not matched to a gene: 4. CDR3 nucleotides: TGTGCCAGCAGTTACCGGGACAGGGGGGACGAGCAGTACTTC. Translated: CASSYRDRGDEQYF.

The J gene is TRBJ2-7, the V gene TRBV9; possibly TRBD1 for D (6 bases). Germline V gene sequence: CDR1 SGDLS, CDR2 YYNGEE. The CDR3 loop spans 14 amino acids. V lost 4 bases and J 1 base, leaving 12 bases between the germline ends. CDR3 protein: CASSFRGTSYEQYF. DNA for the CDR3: TGTGCCAGCAGCTTTAGGGGGACGTCCTACGAGCAGTACTTC.

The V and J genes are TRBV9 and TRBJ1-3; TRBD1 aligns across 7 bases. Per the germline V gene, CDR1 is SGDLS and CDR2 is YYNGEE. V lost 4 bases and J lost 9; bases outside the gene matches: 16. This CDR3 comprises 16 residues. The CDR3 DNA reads TGTGCCAGCAGCTTTTGGGACAGCCGATTCGGGGGCACCATATATTTT. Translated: CASSFWDSRFGGTIYF.

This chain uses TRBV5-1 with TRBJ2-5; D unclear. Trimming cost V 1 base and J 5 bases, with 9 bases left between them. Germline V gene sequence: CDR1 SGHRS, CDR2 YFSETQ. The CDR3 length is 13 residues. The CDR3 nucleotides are TGCGCCAGCAGCTTGAATCCCCAGGAGACCCAGTACTTC. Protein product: CASSLNPQETQYF.

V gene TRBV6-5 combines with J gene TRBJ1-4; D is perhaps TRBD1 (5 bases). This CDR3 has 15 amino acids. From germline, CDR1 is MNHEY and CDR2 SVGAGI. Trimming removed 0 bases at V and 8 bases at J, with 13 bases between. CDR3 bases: TGTGCCAGCAGTTACTCGTGGAGGGGAGGGGAAAAACTGTTTTTT. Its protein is CASSYSWRGGEKLFF.

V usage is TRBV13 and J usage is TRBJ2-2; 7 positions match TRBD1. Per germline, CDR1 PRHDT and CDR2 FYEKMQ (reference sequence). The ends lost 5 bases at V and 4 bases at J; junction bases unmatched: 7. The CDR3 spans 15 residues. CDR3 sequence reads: CASSVYRGSTGELFF. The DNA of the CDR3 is TGTGCCAGCAGCGTCTACAGGGGATCCACCGGGGAGCTGTTTTTT.

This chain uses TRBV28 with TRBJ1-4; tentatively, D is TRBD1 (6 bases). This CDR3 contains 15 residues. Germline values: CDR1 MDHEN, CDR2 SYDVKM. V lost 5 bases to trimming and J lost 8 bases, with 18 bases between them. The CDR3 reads CASSRPTGLQEKLFF. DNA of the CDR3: TGTGCCAGCAGTAGACCCACAGGGTTACAGGAAAAACTGTTTTTT.

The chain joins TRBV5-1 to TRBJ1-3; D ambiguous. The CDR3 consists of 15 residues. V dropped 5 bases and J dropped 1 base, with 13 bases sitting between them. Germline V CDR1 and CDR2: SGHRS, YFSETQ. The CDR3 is CASRPTGRSGNTIYF. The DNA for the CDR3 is TGCGCCAGCAGACCTACCGGGAGGTCTGGAAACACCATATATTTT.

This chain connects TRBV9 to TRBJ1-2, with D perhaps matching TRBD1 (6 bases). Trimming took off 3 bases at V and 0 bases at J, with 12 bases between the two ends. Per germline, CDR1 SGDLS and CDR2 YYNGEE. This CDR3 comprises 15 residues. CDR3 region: CASSGTGSTNYGYTF. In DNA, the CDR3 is TGTGCCAGCAGCGGTACAGGGTCCACTAACTATGGCTACACCTTC.

The CDR3 region is CAWSVWNRLADGELFF. The CDR3, as DNA: TGTGCCTGGAGTGTCTGGAACAGGCTGGCCGATGGGGAGCTGTTTTTT. This chain links TRBV30 with TRBJ2-2, with D possibly matching TRBD1 (5 bases). Germline loops: CDR1 GTSNPN, CDR2 SVGIG (reference sequence). This CDR3 contains 16 residues. Trimming removed 0 bases from V and 8 bases from J, with 19 bases in between. Using reference TRBV30 and TRBJ2-2 for the parts outside the CDR3, the full variable domain is SQTIHQWPATLVQPVGSPLSLECTVEGTSNPNLYWYRQAAGRGLQLLFYSVGIGQISSEVPQNLSASRPQDRQFILSSKKLLLSDSGFYLCAWSVWNRLADGELFFGEGSRLTVL.

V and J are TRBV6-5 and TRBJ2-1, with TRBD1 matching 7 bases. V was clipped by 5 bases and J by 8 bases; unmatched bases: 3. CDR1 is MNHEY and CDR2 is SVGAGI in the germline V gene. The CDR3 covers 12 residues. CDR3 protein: CASSTTGDEQFF. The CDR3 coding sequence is TGTGCCAGCAGTACCACAGGGGATGAGCAGTTCTTC.

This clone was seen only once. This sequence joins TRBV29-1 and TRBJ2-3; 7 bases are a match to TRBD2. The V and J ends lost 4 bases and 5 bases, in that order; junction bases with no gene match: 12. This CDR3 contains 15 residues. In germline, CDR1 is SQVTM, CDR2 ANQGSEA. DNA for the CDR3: TGCAGCGTTGTTACGACTAGCTTAATGGGAGATACGCAGTATTTT. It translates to CSVVTTSLMGDTQYF.

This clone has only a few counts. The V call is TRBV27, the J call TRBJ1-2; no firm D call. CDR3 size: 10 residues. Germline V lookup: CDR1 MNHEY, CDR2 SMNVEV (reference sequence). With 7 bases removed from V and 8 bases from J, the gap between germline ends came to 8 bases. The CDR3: CASMREGYTF. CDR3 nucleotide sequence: TGTGCCAGCATGAGGGAGGGCTACACCTTC.

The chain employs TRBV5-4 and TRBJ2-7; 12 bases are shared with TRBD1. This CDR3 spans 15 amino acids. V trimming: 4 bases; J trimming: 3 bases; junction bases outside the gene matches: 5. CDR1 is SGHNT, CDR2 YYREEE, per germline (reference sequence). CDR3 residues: CASSGGTGGFYEQYF. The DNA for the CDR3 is TGTGCCAGCAGCGGAGGGACAGGGGGCTTCTACGAGCAGTACTTC.

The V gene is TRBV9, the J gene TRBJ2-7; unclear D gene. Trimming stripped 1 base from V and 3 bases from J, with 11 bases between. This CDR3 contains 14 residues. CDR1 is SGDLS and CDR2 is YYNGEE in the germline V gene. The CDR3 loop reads CASSVTSAGYEQYF. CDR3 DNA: TGTGCCAGCAGCGTAACCAGCGCCGGCTACGAGCAGTACTTC.

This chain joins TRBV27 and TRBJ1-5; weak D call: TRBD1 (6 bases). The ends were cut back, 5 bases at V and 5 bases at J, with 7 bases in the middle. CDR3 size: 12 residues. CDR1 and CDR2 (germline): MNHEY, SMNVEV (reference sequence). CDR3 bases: TGTGCCAGCAGTACAGGGTATCAGCCCCAGCATTTT. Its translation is CASSTGYQPQHF.

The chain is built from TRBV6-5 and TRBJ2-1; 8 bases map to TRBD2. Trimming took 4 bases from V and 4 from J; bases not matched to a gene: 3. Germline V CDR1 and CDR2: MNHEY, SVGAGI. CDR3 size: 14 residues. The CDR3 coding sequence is TGTGCCAGCAGTTTGAGCGGGGGTTACAATGAGCAGTTCTTC. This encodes CASSLSGGYNEQFF.

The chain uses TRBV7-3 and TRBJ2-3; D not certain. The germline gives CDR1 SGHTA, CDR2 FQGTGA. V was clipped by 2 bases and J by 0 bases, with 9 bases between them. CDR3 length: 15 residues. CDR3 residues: CASSLGRSSTDTQYF. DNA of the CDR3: TGTGCCAGCAGCTTAGGTAGAAGCAGCACAGATACGCAGTATTTT.

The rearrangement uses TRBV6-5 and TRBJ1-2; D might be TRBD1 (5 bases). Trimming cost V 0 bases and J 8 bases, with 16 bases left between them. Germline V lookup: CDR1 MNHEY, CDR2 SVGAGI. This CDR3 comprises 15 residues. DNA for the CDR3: TGTGCCAGCAGTTACTCGATCGGGGGGTTGAGCGGCTACACCTTC. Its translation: CASSYSIGGLSGYTF.

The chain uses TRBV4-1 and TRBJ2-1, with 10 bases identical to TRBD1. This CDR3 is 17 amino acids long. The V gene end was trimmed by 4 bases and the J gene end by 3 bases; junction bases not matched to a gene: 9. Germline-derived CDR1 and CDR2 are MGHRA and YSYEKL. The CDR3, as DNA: TGCGCCAGCAGCCGTCTAGGGGGGACAGGGGACTACAATGAGCAGTTCTTC. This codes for CASSRLGGTGDYNEQFF.

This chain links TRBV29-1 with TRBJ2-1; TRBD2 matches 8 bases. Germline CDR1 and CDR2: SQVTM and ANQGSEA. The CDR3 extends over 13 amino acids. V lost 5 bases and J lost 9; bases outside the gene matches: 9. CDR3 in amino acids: CSVSFPGGPEQFF. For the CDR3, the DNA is TGCAGCGTTTCCTTCCCGGGGGGGCCTGAGCAGTTCTTC.

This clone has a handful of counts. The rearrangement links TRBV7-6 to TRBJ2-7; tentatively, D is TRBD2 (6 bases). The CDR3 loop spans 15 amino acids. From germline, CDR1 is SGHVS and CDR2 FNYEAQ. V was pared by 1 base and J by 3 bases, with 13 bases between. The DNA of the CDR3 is TGTGCCAGCAGCTTAGAGCGGGTGGGCCACTACGAGCAGTACTTC. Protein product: CASSLERVGHYEQYF.